This TCR beta chain is drawn from a study of T-cell reconstitution after alpha-beta-depleted transplantation in children. Whole-study results and caveats: Recipient T cells and thymic progenitors that survived were the source of the high TCRbeta diversity seen at day 60 in some patients. Several hundred expanded graft clones reportedly gave rise to the alpha-beta T cells present about two months after transplant. T-cell counts and diversity at one year post-transplant came mainly from newly produced T cells.

Turning to this clonotype: What it binds is not known.

Molecular barcoding with unique molecular identifiers was used for the TCRbeta library. In TCRdb, the PCR reads were re-called with MiXCR into one record per CDR3 protein. The profile shows under 750,000 distinct CDR3 sequences, about 23% of them singletons. The receptor was derived from a boy in the first two years of life who had a stem cell transplant for acute myeloid leukemia, so the T cells may come from the graft donor. The sample in question was PBMCs, mostly from graft donor cells, obtained 360 days after TCRalphabeta/CD19-depleted stem cell transplant.

CDR3 bases: TGCGCCAGCAGCTTTAGGGGATCGATGAACACTGAAGCTTTCTTT. It is translated as CASSFRGSMNTEAFF. The chain joins TRBV5-1 to TRBJ1-1, with a possible D match to TRBD1 (5 bases). CDR3 length equals 15 residues. CDR1 is SGHRS and CDR2 is YFSETQ in the germline V gene. The V end was cut by 2 bases, the J end by 0 bases, with 11 bases between.